These 4 T cell receptor beta chains originate from one sample sequenced in a study of regulatory T cells in long-lasting Graves disease (dated by TCRdb to the early 2020s). The time point label on this specimen signifies: newly diagnosed GD, antithyroid drugs for less than 3 months. RNA was extracted from PBMCs in TRIzol for both TCR sequencing and RNA sequencing. The library came from multiplex PCR. TCRdb lists the instrument as Illumina HiSeq 4000. iRepertoire HTBI primers and Arm-PCR amplification of CDR3 regions were used to construct TCR beta libraries. TCRdb redid the processing of the public reads, applying fastp at Q25 and MiXCR, and retained in-frame beta chains. Duplicate CDR3 protein sequences are folded into a single record with the most common DNA and genes. The sample has under 500,000 distinct CDR3 sequences on record, approximately 16% of them singletons. Roughly 10% of the sample is taken by the ten largest.

The sample was also linked to a second study, of T cells in Graves' hyperthyroidism and ophthalmopathy.

Sequencing used peripheral blood mononuclear cells (PBMCs), obtained at new diagnosis, from a patient treated with antithyroid drugs. The receptors shown here come from a woman aged 25 to 39 with Graves disease. Donor details come from another sample of the same person, matched by shared clones.

V gene TRBV7-3 combines with J gene TRBJ2-3, with D hard to call. Looked up from germline, CDR1 is SGHTA and CDR2 is FQGTGA. The CDR3 runs 13 residues. Trimming removed 3 bases at V and 6 bases at J, with 10 bases between. CDR3 sequence reads: CASSFGDRDTQYF. The CDR3 DNA reads as TGTGCCAGCAGCTTCGGTGACCGGGATACGCAGTATTTT.

This clonotype has a single count. Given a much more abundant clone one base away, this may be a read error. The genes are TRBV7-9 and TRBJ2-1; maybe TRBD2 (7 bases). V lost 5 bases and J 10 bases, leaving 24 bases between the germline ends. The CDR3 runs 16 residues. Germline CDR1 and CDR2: SEHNR and FQNEAQ (reference sequence). The CDR3: CASSRGGAGAPYEQFF. In DNA form, the CDR3 reads TGTGCCAGCAGCCGAGGGGGGGCGGGAGCGCCCTACGAGCAGTTCTTC.

The chain links TRBV13 to TRBJ2-1; TRBD2 matches 7 bases. CDR3 length equals 15 residues. Germline V gives CDR1 PRHDT, CDR2 FYEKMQ (reference sequence). The trim removed 3 bases at V and 4 bases at J, leaving 6 bases unmatched. This chain's CDR3 is CASSFLLAEYNEQFF. CDR3 DNA: TGTGCCAGCAGCTTTCTCCTAGCGGAGTACAATGAGCAGTTCTTC.

This chain's CDR3 is CASSSLADSTDTQYF. The CDR3 coding sequence is TGCGCCAGCAGCTCCTTAGCGGATAGCACAGATACGCAGTATTTT. J is TRBJ2-3 and V is TRBV5-1; D possibly corresponds to TRBD2 (6 bases). The germline V and J ends were trimmed by 3 bases and 0 bases, with 11 bases remaining between them. Germline CDR1 reads SGHRS; CDR2 reads YFSETQ. The CDR3 loop spans 15 amino acids.